Listed below are T cell receptor beta chains from one sample, sequenced in a study of technical replicates of blood from several donors. Using immunoSEQ multiplex PCR, the repertoire was profiled, and TCRdb retains in-frame clones only, with some absent. The profile shows tens of thousands of clones, 90% to 95% of them singletons. Material for sequencing was T cells isolated from PBMCs. These receptors were obtained from a human donor in good health. The CDR3 runs from the conserved cysteine through the conserved F or W. Fields, in order: J gene, clone size, V gene, D gene, CDR3 DNA, CDR3 protein. The D gene is left open where the match is weak. Size values are once, few and many counts, or a class for expanded clones, and some rows have none.

TRBJ2-1 NA TRBV6-1 TRBD1 TGTGCCAGCCGTGTTCCGGGACAGGGCGAGCATGAGCAGTTCTTC CASRVPGQGEHEQFF
TRBJ2-7 NA TRBV5-1 NA TGCGCCAGCAGCTTGATGAGCCCCGGGGAGCAGTACTTC CASSLMSPGEQYF
TRBJ2-3 NA TRBV6-1 NA TGTGCCAGCAGTGTAAGGAGCGCAGATACGCAGTATTTT CASSVRSADTQYF
TRBJ2-1 NA TRBV7-6 TRBD1 TGTGCCAGCAGCCCAAACCGACAGGGACCCAATGAGCAGTTCTTC CASSPNRQGPNEQFF
TRBJ2-3 NA TRBV7-3 NA TGTGCCAGCAGCTCAGCGTCTAGCACAGATACGCAGTATTTT CASSSASSTDTQYF
TRBJ2-3 NA TRBV7-2 TRBD1 TGTGCCAGCAGCCCGGGACAGGGCCGGGAGTCCCCAGATACGCAGTATTTT CASSPGQGRESPDTQYF
TRBJ1-2 NA TRBV5-4 NA TGTGCCAGCGGACGGGGAGAGGACTATGGCTACACCTTC CASGRGEDYGYTF
TRBJ1-1 NA TRBV19 TRBD1 TGTGCCAGTAGTGAGGGGGCAAGGACTGAAGCTTTCTTT CASSEGARTEAFF
TRBJ2-3 NA TRBV5-6 NA TGTGCCAGCAGCTCGAGCGGGAGCACAGATACGCAGTATTTT CASSSSGSTDTQYF
TRBJ2-7 NA TRBV9 NA TGTGCCAGCAGCGGCACCGGGAGCGACGAGCAGTACTTC CASSGTGSDEQYF
TRBJ2-7 NA TRBV7-2 NA TGTGCCAGCAGCCGCGCCCAGGGATCGGACGAGCAGTACTTC CASSRAQGSDEQYF
TRBJ2-7 NA TRBV28 NA TGTGCCAGCAGTAGAGGTTTCGTGACCGAGCAGTACTTC CASSRGFVTEQYF
TRBJ2-3 NA TRBV4-3 NA TGCGCCAGCAGCCAAGGGAGGTCCACAGATACGCAGTATTTT CASSQGRSTDTQYF
TRBJ2-7 few TRBV7-8 NA TGTGCCAGCAGCACACGACACTTCTACGAGCAGTACTTC CASSTRHFYEQYF
TRBJ2-7 NA TRBV4-1 TRBD2 TGCGCCAGCAGCCTACCAGGGAGCGGGAGTCCTTACGAGCAGTACTTC CASSLPGSGSPYEQYF
TRBJ2-7 NA TRBV4-3 NA TGCGCCAGCAGCCAAGGTCACGGCTACGAGCAGTACTTC CASSQGHGYEQYF
TRBJ2-7 once TRBV7-9 TRBD2 TGTGCCAGCAGCCCTTTAGCGGGACTGGGGGAGCAGTACTTC CASSPLAGLGEQYF
TRBJ2-1 NA TRBV6-1 NA TGTGCCAGCACCCGAGGGTGGAATGAGCAGTTCTTC CASTRGWNEQFF
TRBJ2-2 NA TRBV10-3 NA TGTGCCATCAGTGAGTCGGTCAGCGCCGGGGAGCTGTTTTTT CAISESVSAGELFF
TRBJ2-7 NA TRBV9 NA TGTGCCAGCAGCGCCTGGCCCTCCTACGAGCAGTACTTC CASSAWPSYEQYF
TRBJ2-3 NA TRBV7-9 TRBD2 TGTGCCAGCAGCTTACCCCCTCGGGGGGACACAGATACGCAGTATTTT CASSLPPRGDTDTQYF
TRBJ2-5 NA TRBV27 NA TGTGCCAGCAGTTTTAGAGAGACCCAGTACTTC CASSFRETQYF
TRBJ1-1 NA TRBV29-1 TRBD1 TGCAGCGTTGTGGGGACAGACCGAATTATGAACACTGAAGCTTTCTTT CSVVGTDRIMNTEAFF
TRBJ2-7 NA TRBV11-1 NA TGTGCCAGCACCCAGGGCGAAGTGGGCGAGCAGTACTTC CASTQGEVGEQYF
TRBJ2-7 NA TRBV9 TRBD2 TGTGCCAGCAGCGTAACGAGCGGGAGCTTGTACGAGCAGTACTTC CASSVTSGSLYEQYF
TRBJ2-3 NA TRBV27 NA TGTGCCAGCAGTTCTGGAGGGTACACAGATACGCAGTATTTT CASSSGGYTDTQYF
TRBJ1-2 NA TRBV10-3 NA TGTGCCATCAGTGGAAGGGGCGACTCTAACTATGGCTACACCTTC CAISGRGDSNYGYTF
TRBJ2-3 NA TRBV19 TRBD2 TGTGCCAGTAGTCGGGGGGTGAATAGGGAAACAGATACGCAGTATTTT CASSRGVNRETDTQYF
TRBJ2-1 NA TRBV5-1 NA TGCGCCAGCACAAAATACAGGGATGAGCAGTTCTTC CASTKYRDEQFF
TRBJ2-1 once TRBV27 TRBD2 TGTGCCAGCAGTGTCCTAGGACTAGAATACAATGAGCAGTTCTTC CASSVLGLEYNEQFF
TRBJ2-6 NA TRBV6-5 NA TGTGCCAGCAGGGAGGGGAGGTCTGGGGCCAACGTCCTGACTTTC CASREGRSGANVLTF
TRBJ2-3 NA TRBV30 TRBD2 TGTGCCTGGAGTGGGCCTAGCGGGAGTTTCAGAGGCGGCACAGATACGCAGTATTTT CAWSGPSGSFRGGTDTQYF
TRBJ2-7 NA TRBV21-1 NA TGTGCCAGCACCCCAGTGGCCGAGCAGTACTTC CASTPVAEQYF
TRBJ2-1 NA TRBV30 TRBD2 TGTGCCTGGAGTTGGGAGGGGAACAATGAGCAGTTCTTC CAWSWEGNNEQFF